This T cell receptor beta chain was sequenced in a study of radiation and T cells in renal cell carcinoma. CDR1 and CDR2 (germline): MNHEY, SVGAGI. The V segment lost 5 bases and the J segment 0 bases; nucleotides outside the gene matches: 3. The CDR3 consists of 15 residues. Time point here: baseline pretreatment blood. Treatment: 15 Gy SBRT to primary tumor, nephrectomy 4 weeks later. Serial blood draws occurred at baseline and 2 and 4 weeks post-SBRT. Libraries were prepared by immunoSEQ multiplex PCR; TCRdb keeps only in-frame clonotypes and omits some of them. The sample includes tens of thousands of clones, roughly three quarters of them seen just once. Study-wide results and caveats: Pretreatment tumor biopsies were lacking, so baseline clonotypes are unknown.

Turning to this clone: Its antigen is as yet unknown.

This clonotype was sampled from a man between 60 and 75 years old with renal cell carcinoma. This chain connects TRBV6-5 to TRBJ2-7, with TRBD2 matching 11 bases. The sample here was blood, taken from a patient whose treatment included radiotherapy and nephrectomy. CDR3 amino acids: CASSSGTSGSYEQYF. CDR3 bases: TGTGCCAGCAGTAGCGGGACTAGCGGCTCCTACGAGCAGTACTTC.